The T cell receptor beta chain described here comes from a study of shared T cell receptors in the human thymus. Profiling relied on immunoSEQ multiplex PCR, and the TCRdb table lists in-frame clones only, not all of them. The sample shows hundreds of thousands of clones, 88% of them seen only once. This clone was seen a single time. Germline V lookup: CDR1 SGHVS, CDR2 FQNEAQ. CDR3 length equals 15 residues. With 3 bases clipped from V and 4 bases from J, the junction kept 9 bases outside the gene matches. The sample was also reused in another study, on human thymus T cells. As reported in that work: Each of the donors was a healthy Finnish infant who was undergoing open corrective cardiac surgery for congenital heart defects. Resections from corrective heart surgery supplied the thymus tissue. Repertoires from thymus and blood appeared to show biased V and J gene usage.

This chain joins TRBV7-8 and TRBJ2-7; 7 bases fit TRBD2. Sequenced sample: thymocytes. This TCR was recovered from a boy in the first two years of life with a congenital heart defect. The CDR3 region has the DNA TGTGCCAGCAGCTTTCCCGAGCGGGGACTGTACGAGCAGTACTTC. It translates to CASSFPERGLYEQYF.